Shown below are 15 T cell receptor beta chains from a single sample sequenced in a study of blood T cell repertoires in COVID-19. Libraries were prepared by immunoSEQ multiplex PCR; TCRdb keeps only in-frame clonotypes and omits some of them. The sample has almost 250,000 clones; more than 75% are singletons. The sample was peripheral blood. The receptors come from a woman of 80 years or more with COVID-19, enrolled during active disease.

A note on this clone: Within the sample, other DNA sequences also encode this same CDR3. The rearrangement links TRBV19 to TRBJ1-4; TRBD1 aligns across 8 bases. CDR3 length: 14 residues. Germline trimming cut 2 bases from V and 8 bases from J; bases unmatched to any gene: 4. Germline V gene data show CDR1 as LNHDA and CDR2 as SQIVND (reference sequence). The CDR3 DNA reads as TGTGCCAGTAGTATACAGGGGGCGAACGAAAAACTGTTTTTT. As protein: CASSIQGANEKLFF.

This clone showed up just once. This rearrangement joins TRBV5-1 to TRBJ1-6; the D is unclear. Trimming took off 5 bases at V and 0 bases at J, with 9 bases between the two ends. This CDR3 has 15 amino acids. CDR1 is SGHRS, CDR2 YFSETQ, per germline. CDR3 in amino acids: CASSLRSSYNSPLHF. In DNA, the CDR3 is TGCGCCAGCAGTCTGCGAAGCTCCTATAATTCACCCCTCCACTTT.

This rearrangement joins TRBV5-5 to TRBJ1-5; 9 nucleotides match TRBD1. Germline CDR1 SGHKS, CDR2 YYEKEE (reference sequence). The CDR3 totals 16 residues. The J segment lost 3 bases and the V segment lost 4 bases, leaving 8 bases of the junction unmatched. CDR3 sequence: CASSIRQGGDNQPQHF. CDR3 sequence (DNA): TGTGCCAGCAGCATCCGACAGGGGGGGGACAATCAGCCCCAGCATTTT.

Here the CDR3 DNA reads TGCGCCAGCAGTCATTTTCCGGAGGATCGAGAACCTAAAAGGAGTCAGTACGTC. Translating it yields CASSHFPEDREPKRSQYV. The chain couples TRBV23-1 to TRBJ2-7, with TRBD2 as a possible D gene (5 bases). TRBV23-1 is reported as an ORF; its role is uncertain. This CDR3 is 18 amino acids long. Trimming took 3 bases from V and 10 from J, leaving 31 bases between them.

The chain carries TRBV18 and TRBJ2-5, with a weak D call TRBD2 (5 bases). In germline, CDR1 is KGHSH, CDR2 LQKENI. Trimming cost V 6 bases and J 1 base, with 12 bases left between them. There are 14 residues in the CDR3. CDR3 nucleotides: TGTGCCAGCTCGATCCTCAGCGGCCAAGAGACCCAGTACTTC. It translates to CASSILSGQETQYF.

This clone was seen only once. The V and J genes are TRBV19 and TRBJ2-5; 13 bases match TRBD2. V gave up 5 bases and J gave up 5 bases; unmatched junction bases: 14. The CDR3 consists of 18 residues. CDR1 and CDR2 (germline): LNHDA, SQIVND (reference sequence). CDR3 residues: CASSPLTSGGAGWETQYF. CDR3 nucleotide sequence: TGTGCCAGTAGTCCCCTAACTAGCGGGGGGGCTGGTTGGGAGACCCAGTACTTC.

V gene TRBV18 combines with J gene TRBJ1-5, with D tentatively TRBD1 (5 bases). The CDR3 extends over 17 amino acids. Trimming left V 4 bases short and J 2 bases short, with 18 bases between. Per germline, CDR1 KGHSH and CDR2 LQKENI. CDR3 protein: CASSQLSGVGGNQPQHF. In DNA, the CDR3 is TGTGCCAGCTCACAACTTTCGGGGGTAGGAGGCAATCAGCCCCAGCATTTT. Complete variable domain (other parts from reference TRBV18 and TRBJ1-5): NAGVMQNPRHLVRRRGQEARLRCSPMKGHSHVYWYRQLPEEGLKFMVYLQKENIIDESGMPKERFSAEFPKEGPSILRIQQVVRGDSAAYFCASSQLSGVGGNQPQHFGDGTRLSIL.

The gene calls are TRBV6-5 and TRBJ2-5; a weak D match, TRBD1 (7 bases). Trimming removed 8 bases at V and 4 bases at J, with 11 bases between. The CDR3 length is 12 residues. Looked up from germline, CDR1 is MNHEY and CDR2 is SVGAGI. The CDR3 protein is CASAGQRETQYF. Written as DNA, the CDR3 is TGTGCCAGCGCGGGACAGCGAGAGACCCAGTACTTC.

The chain couples TRBV7-2 to TRBJ2-2, with D possibly matching TRBD1 (6 bases). Between the trimmed V and J ends, which lost 5 bases and 4 bases, there was a span of 11 bases. This CDR3 has 14 residues. The germline CDR1 and CDR2 sequences are SGHTA and FQGNSA. The CDR3 spells CASSPDSLTGELFF. The CDR3 DNA sequence: TGTGCCAGCAGCCCGGACAGCCTCACCGGGGAGCTGTTTTTT.

The genes are TRBV5-1 and TRBJ2-2; D perhaps matches TRBD1 (6 bases). The CDR3 consists of 16 residues. V was cut by 4 bases and J by 2 bases, with 15 bases left in between. The germline V gene has CDR1 SGHRS and CDR2 YFSETQ. CDR3 in amino acids: CASSQGAQGNTGELFF. The CDR3, as DNA: TGCGCCAGCAGCCAAGGGGCACAGGGTAACACCGGGGAGCTGTTTTTT.

The gene calls are TRBV7-8 and TRBJ2-5, with a tentative D call TRBD1 (6 bases). The germline V gene has CDR1 SGHVS and CDR2 FQNEAQ. V was trimmed by 10 bases and J by 2 bases, leaving 20 bases between them. The CDR3 is made up of 15 amino acids. The CDR3: CATRPLGAGQETQYF. CDR3 DNA: TGTGCCACCCGACCATTGGGGGCCGGTCAAGAGACCCAGTACTTC.

This chain connects TRBV7-9 to TRBJ1-5, with D unresolved. The CDR3 has 13 amino acids. V lost 0 bases, J lost 6 bases, and 6 bases lay in between. Looked up from germline, CDR1 is SEHNR and CDR2 is FQNEAQ (reference sequence). CDR3 loop: CASSLAEAQPQHF. Written as DNA, the CDR3 is TGTGCCAGCAGCTTAGCGGAGGCTCAGCCCCAGCATTTT.

The chain has TRBV3-1 (or the pseudogene TRBV3-2) and TRBJ1-3, with D possibly being TRBD1 (5 bases). Trimming took off 1 base at V and 1 base at J, with 20 bases between the two ends. This CDR3 is built from 19 residues. CDR1 LGHDT and CDR2 YNNKEL come from the germline V gene (reference sequence). In DNA, the CDR3 is TGTGCCAGCAGCCAAGTCTGGAGAGGGGCGCGGGGGTCTGGAAACACCATATATTTT. It translates to CASSQVWRGARGSGNTIYF.

V is TRBV6-5 and J is TRBJ2-5; the match to TRBD2 covers 7 bases. The CDR3 sequence is 14 residues long. Germline loops: CDR1 MNHEY, CDR2 SVGAGI. Trimming cost V 6 bases and J 5 bases; bases outside gene matches: 9. The CDR3 sequence: CASRKAGNGETQYF. The CDR3 region has the DNA TGTGCCAGCAGGAAAGCGGGGAATGGTGAGACCCAGTACTTC.

The chain carries TRBV28 and TRBJ2-7, with 7 bases identical to TRBD1. This CDR3 is built from 14 residues. V lost 4 bases to trimming and J lost 1 base; unmatched junction nucleotides: 4. Germline V gene lookup returns CDR1 MDHEN and CDR2 SYDVKM. CDR3 loop: CASSSEGASYEQYF. CDR3 coding DNA: TGTGCCAGCAGTTCAGAGGGGGCGTCCTACGAGCAGTACTTC.